This passage covers 9 T cell receptor beta chains from one sample sequenced in a study of beta chain features in type 1 diabetes (dated by TCRdb to between 2018 and 2020). The library relied on the immunoSEQ multiplex PCR assay. All of the isolated RNA was reverse transcribed with the High Capacity cDNA Reverse Transcription Kit, so expressed TCRB transcripts were sequenced. TCRdb limited this immuneACCESS table to in-frame rearrangements with V and J called. A share of clones is missing; checked studies link under half to unresolved V genes, and the rest is unexplained. The sample table shows about 620,000 clones, and about 16% are seen once. Under 0.095% of the sample goes to the ten largest clones. Material for sequencing was naive CD4+ T cells from blood. Reading the label with the study, this specimen's cell subset or site is: true naive CD4+ T cells. All receptors derive from a young man in good health.

The rearrangement links TRBV7-2 to TRBJ1-6; D is ambiguous. CDR3 length: 16 amino acids. The ends were cut back, 1 base at V and 7 bases at J, with 14 bases in the middle. Per germline, CDR1 SGHTA and CDR2 FQGNSA. CDR3 loop: CASSLVPSGYNSPLHF. The CDR3 DNA reads TGTGCCAGCAGCTTAGTTCCGTCCGGGTACAATTCACCCCTCCACTTT.

The chain uses TRBV2 and TRBJ2-2, with 10 bases aligning to TRBD1. The V and J ends lost 6 bases and 6 bases, in that order; junction bases with no gene match: 10. Germline-derived CDR1 and CDR2 are SNHLY and FYNNEI. This CDR3 has 16 amino acids. In DNA form, the CDR3 reads TGTGCCAGCAGGACACCGGGACAGGGGTCCCCCGGGGAGCTGTTTTTT. It translates to CASRTPGQGSPGELFF. Full variable domain (rest looked up from reference TRBV2 and TRBJ2-2): EPEVTQTPSHQVTQMGQEVILRCVPISNHLYFYWYRQILGQKVEFLVSFYNNEISEKSEIFDDQFSVERPDGSNFTLKIRSTKLEDSAMYFCASRTPGQGSPGELFFGEGSRLTVL.

Written as DNA, the CDR3 is TGTGCCAGCAGTGAATCGGTCGGCAGGGGCGCCCAAGAGACCCAGTACTTC. Translating it yields CASSESVGRGAQETQYF. V usage is TRBV25-1 and J usage is TRBJ2-5, with a tentative D call TRBD1 (6 bases). The CDR3 is 17 amino acids. From germline, CDR1 is MGHDK and CDR2 SYGVNS. V was shortened by 1 base and J by 1 base, with 16 bases between the two germline ends.

This rearrangement joins TRBV7-9 to TRBJ2-7, with TRBD1 matching over 7 bases. The CDR3 runs to 13 residues. V was pared by 6 bases and J by 3 bases, with 5 bases of the junction left unmatched. The germline gives CDR1 SEHNR, CDR2 FQNEAQ (reference sequence). The CDR3 coding sequence is TGTGCCAGCAGGAGAACAGGGGTCTACGAGCAGTACTTC. Translation gives CASRRTGVYEQYF.

This clone was seen ten or more times. The chain carries TRBV7-2 and TRBJ2-5; D perhaps matches TRBD1 (5 bases). The CDR3 spans 14 residues. V gave up 1 base and J gave up 3 bases, with 9 bases separating them. Germline CDR1 and CDR2: SGHTA and FQGNSA. CDR3 in amino acids: CASSLGSGKETQYF. The CDR3 DNA reads TGTGCCAGCAGCTTAGGATCAGGGAAAGAGACCCAGTACTTC.

This clone was picked up a small number of times. The chain recombines TRBV5-4 with TRBJ2-3; 9 bases match TRBD2. V gave up 4 bases and J gave up 1 base; unmatched junction bases: 10. The germline gives CDR1 SGHNT, CDR2 YYREEE (reference sequence). The CDR3 consists of 17 residues. CDR3 in DNA: TGTGCCAGCAGCCCAACAACCTTAGCGGGGGGCACAGATACGCAGTATTTT. Amino acid sequence: CASSPTTLAGGTDTQYF.

This clone was found once. The chain has TRBV27 and TRBJ2-7; D is undetermined. The CDR3 runs to 14 residues. Germline CDR1 reads MNHEY; CDR2 reads SMNVEV (reference sequence). V was trimmed by 7 bases and J by 0 bases, leaving 13 bases between them. The CDR3 bases are TGTGCCAGCACCCCCCGCTTTAGCTCCTACGAGCAGTACTTC. It translates to CASTPRFSSYEQYF.

Regarding this clone: This CDR3 is also generated by other DNA sequences in the sample. The chain recombines TRBV9 with TRBJ2-5; D may be TRBD2 (6 bases). The CDR3 contains 14 residues. The germline CDR1 and CDR2 sequences are SGDLS and YYNGEE. Trimming removed 0 bases at V and 3 bases at J, with 9 bases between. The CDR3 bases are TGTGCCAGCAGCGTAGGCGGCGGGAAAGAGACCCAGTACTTC. Translating gives CASSVGGGKETQYF.

V usage is TRBV18 and J usage is TRBJ1-5, with 7 bases aligning to TRBD1. Germline trimming cut 4 bases from V and 4 bases from J; bases unmatched to any gene: 7. CDR1 is KGHSH and CDR2 is LQKENI in the germline V gene. The CDR3 is 15 residues long. CDR3 DNA sequence: TGTGCCAGCTCACAACGAGGGACAGCAAATCAGCCCCAGCATTTT. Translated, it gives CASSQRGTANQPQHF.